The TCR beta chain described here comes from a study of cytomegalovirus exposure and HLA in healthy donors. Findings and limits, study-wide: Later analysis identified several of the most significant clusters that appeared linked to common viral pathogens. Association of a missense DCLRE1C variant with TCR beta V- and J-gene trimming was reported in a later analysis. Several V segments, TRBV6-2 and TRBV6-3 among them, could not be told apart and were dropped.

Though nominally healthy at sampling, donors likely had unrecorded immune exposures. Worth noting for this clone: Its matching antigen is unknown. At the DNA level, this CDR3 is encoded by other sequences in the same sample as well.

The PCR ran on 60 Vbeta and 13 Jbeta primers. Assay used: immunoSEQ multiplex PCR; TCRdb lists only in-frame clones, some missing. This table has 150,000 to 200,000 clones, approximately 83% appearing once. Germline values: CDR1 SGHTA, CDR2 FQGNSA. V was clipped by 0 bases and J by 5 bases; unmatched bases: 5. The CDR3 consists of 15 residues. The chain couples TRBV7-2 to TRBJ2-5; 8 bases align to TRBD1. The sequence was collected from a male donor in good health and CMV-seronegative. The specimen sequenced was PBMCs. CDR3 sequence (DNA): TGTGCCAGCAGCTTAGCGGCAGGGGGCCATGAGACCCAGTACTTC. The encoded protein is CASSLAAGGHETQYF.